The sequence of this T cell receptor (beta chain) was determined in a study of PD-1 blockade in mismatch repair-deficient tumors. Study-wide findings and caveats: Tumor-resident clones, often absent from pretreatment blood, expanded after pembrolizumab and then contracted.

Libraries were prepared by immunoSEQ multiplex PCR; TCRdb keeps only in-frame clonotypes and omits some of them. The table has 30,000 to 40,000 clones, 80% seen once. This CDR3 has 15 residues. Germline V CDR1 and CDR2: ENHRY, SYGVKD. With 4 bases clipped from V and 4 bases from J, the junction kept 9 bases outside the gene matches. The table lists this clone with a few counts. Its target is unknown. The sample here was PBMCs, taken less than 7 weeks after starting pembrolizumab. The chain employs TRBV10-3 and TRBJ1-2; 7 nucleotides agree with TRBD1. This sequence was found in an adult with mismatch repair-deficient cancer. For the CDR3, the DNA is TGTGCCATCAGTGGTGGGTGGACAGGATTCTATGGCTACACCTTC. This sequence encodes CAISGGWTGFYGYTF.